Each of the 25 T cell receptor beta chains below was sequenced from the same sample in a study of PD-1 blockade in classical Hodgkin lymphoma. Sample time point: cycle 4 day 1 (C4D1), after more than five weeks of nivolumab. Exposure to brentuximab vedotin varied, and each patient had relapsed following autologous stem cell transplantation. Sequencing used immunoSEQ multiplex PCR; TCRdb keeps in-frame clones, though not all of them. The sample has approximately 44,000 clones; about 70% are singletons. The material sequenced was peripheral blood mononuclear cells (PBMCs), taken before the fourth cycle of nivolumab. All receptors come from a human donor with classical Hodgkin lymphoma.

V is TRBV15 and J is TRBJ2-5; no definite D call. Germline V gene lookup returns CDR1 LNHNV and CDR2 YYDKDF (reference sequence). The CDR3 spans 13 residues. Trimming shortened V by 0 bases and J by 9 bases, and 11 bases separated the two germline ends. CDR3 sequence: CATSRDPGVAQYF. CDR3 coding DNA: TGTGCCACCAGCAGAGACCCCGGAGTCGCCCAGTACTTC.

The sample holds a few counts of this clone. This sequence joins TRBV28 and TRBJ1-1; D uncertain. Germline V lookup: CDR1 MDHEN, CDR2 SYDVKM. The CDR3 consists of 17 residues. Trimming cost V 3 bases and J 0 bases, with 17 bases left between them. The CDR3 sequence is CASSLLPWQPMNTEAFF. Here the CDR3 DNA reads TGTGCCAGCAGTTTGCTTCCCTGGCAGCCCATGAACACTGAAGCTTTCTTT. Drawing the rest from reference TRBV28 and TRBJ1-1, the complete variable domain is DVKVTQSSRYLVKRTGEKVFLECVQDMDHENMFWYRQDPGLGLRLIYFSYDVKMKEKGDIPEGYSVSREKKERFSLILESASTNQTSMYLCASSLLPWQPMNTEAFFGQGTRLTVV.

The chain employs TRBV6-6 and TRBJ1-5, with D perhaps TRBD1 (6 bases). Trimming left V 8 bases short and J 9 bases short, with 20 bases between. This CDR3 is built from 14 residues. Germline V gives CDR1 MNHNY, CDR2 SVGAGI (reference sequence). The CDR3 spells CASQGSGTARPQHF. CDR3 DNA: TGTGCCAGCCAGGGGTCGGGCACTGCTCGGCCCCAGCATTTT.

This sequence joins TRBV30 and TRBJ1-5, with D unclear. The CDR3 sequence is 16 residues long. Trimming shortened V by 0 bases and J by 3 bases, and 15 bases separated the two germline ends. In germline, CDR1 is GTSNPN, CDR2 SVGIG (reference sequence). CDR3 DNA: TGTGCCTGGAGTGTACTGTTTTGTCCTCTCAATCAGCCCCAGCATTTT. Protein sequence: CAWSVLFCPLNQPQHF. The whole variable domain, filled in from reference TRBV30 and TRBJ1-5, reads SQTIHQWPATLVQPVGSPLSLECTVEGTSNPNLYWYRQAAGRGLQLLFYSVGIGQISSEVPQNLSASRPQDRQFILSSKKLLLSDSGFYLCAWSVLFCPLNQPQHFGDGTRLSIL.

Concerning this clone itself: Other DNA sequences of this sample code for an identical CDR3. This chain connects TRBV2 to TRBJ2-7; D gene unclear. The CDR3 length is 12 residues. V was cut by 6 bases and J by 0 bases, with 6 bases left in between. In germline, CDR1 is SNHLY, CDR2 FYNNEI. The CDR3 spells CASSLSSYEQYF. DNA for the CDR3: TGTGCCAGCAGCTTAAGCTCCTACGAGCAGTACTTC.

The V and J genes are TRBV18 and TRBJ1-1; D not certain. The CDR3 sequence is 12 residues long. The V gene's germline CDR1 is KGHSH and CDR2 LQKENI. Deletions cut 3 bases from V and 1 base from J, with 3 bases between. In nucleotides, the CDR3 is TGTGCCAGCTCACCGCAGAACACTGAAGCTTTCTTT. Residues: CASSPQNTEAFF.

The chain couples TRBV7-9 to TRBJ2-7, with D possibly TRBD2 on 5 matching bases. V lost 5 bases and J lost 5, with 16 bases in between. CDR3 size: 14 residues. CDR1 SEHNR and CDR2 FQNEAQ come from the germline V gene (reference sequence). The CDR3 bases are TGTGCCAGCAGCCTCTCTCTACCGGGGAACGAGCAGTACTTC. As protein: CASSLSLPGNEQYF.

This chain connects TRBV5-4 to TRBJ2-7; 9 bases line up with TRBD1. Per germline, CDR1 SGHNT and CDR2 YYREEE (reference sequence). Trimming at V came to 0 bases and at J to 3 bases, leaving 4 bases not matched to a gene. The CDR3 consists of 15 residues. For the CDR3, the DNA is TGTGCCAGCAGCTTGGACAGGGGGCGTCTCTACGAGCAGTACTTC. Protein product: CASSLDRGRLYEQYF.

The rearrangement links TRBV9 to TRBJ1-2; D not resolved. V lost 0 bases and J lost 13, with 16 bases in between. The CDR3 is 13 amino acids. CDR1 SGDLS and CDR2 YYNGEE come from the germline V gene. As DNA, the CDR3 is TGTGCCAGCAGCGTAGTGGGGAGGGAATTTCCCACCTTC. This encodes CASSVVGREFPTF.

The chain employs TRBV29-1 and TRBJ2-7; TRBD1 is a possible D gene (7 bases). V shed 4 bases and J shed 1 base, with 20 bases lying between them. Germline-derived CDR1 and CDR2 are SQVTM and ANQGSEA. This CDR3 has 16 amino acids. CDR3 protein: CSVGIFRGDPSYEQYF. The CDR3 DNA follows: TGCAGCGTTGGAATTTTCAGGGGGGACCCTTCCTACGAGCAGTACTTC.

This clone was observed a handful of times. This sequence joins TRBV28 and TRBJ2-1; the D gene is possibly TRBD1 (6 bases). The CDR3 length is 14 residues. Germline V lookup: CDR1 MDHEN, CDR2 SYDVKM. V shed 8 bases and J shed 3 bases, with 14 bases lying between them. The CDR3 here is CASVQGSNYNEQFF. DNA for the CDR3: TGTGCCAGCGTCCAGGGGTCAAACTACAATGAGCAGTTCTTC. Filled out from reference TRBV28 and TRBJ2-1, the complete variable domain reads DVKVTQSSRYLVKRTGEKVFLECVQDMDHENMFWYRQDPGLGLRLIYFSYDVKMKEKGDIPEGYSVSREKKERFSLILESASTNQTSMYLCASVQGSNYNEQFFGPGTRLTVL.

By frequency in the sample, this clone is medium-sized. The chain uses TRBV5-6 and TRBJ2-7; D ambiguous. The germline CDR1 and CDR2 sequences are SGHDT and YYEEEE. V gave up 3 bases and J gave up 0 bases, with 1 base separating them. CDR3 length: 11 amino acids. The chain's CDR3 is CASSYSYEQYF. CDR3 coding DNA: TGTGCCAGCAGCTACTCCTACGAGCAGTACTTC. The full variable domain, its missing parts supplied by reference TRBV5-6 and TRBJ2-7, is DAGVTQSPTHLIKTRGQQVTLRCSPKSGHDTVSWYQQALGQGPQFIFQYYEEEERQRGNFPDRFSGHQFPNYSSELNVNALLLGDSALYLCASSYSYEQYFGPGTRLTVT.

The sample holds a few counts of this clone. The CDR3 region is CASRVGVFSYEQYF. The DNA for the CDR3 is TGTGCCAGCAGGGTCGGAGTGTTTTCCTACGAGCAGTACTTC. The chain couples TRBV6-1 to TRBJ2-7; D uncertain. This CDR3 contains 14 residues. V gave up 6 bases and J gave up 1 base, with 13 bases separating them. Germline values: CDR1 MNHNS, CDR2 SASEGT.

This rearrangement joins TRBV30 to TRBJ2-5; D is perhaps TRBD1 (6 bases). Germline assignment: CDR1 GTSNPN and CDR2 SVGIG (reference sequence). With 5 bases removed from V and 3 bases from J, the gap between germline ends came to 19 bases. The CDR3 is 15 amino acids. DNA of the CDR3: TGTGCCTGGGCAAATTTTCGACAGGAGGAAGAGACCCAGTACTTC. Translation gives CAWANFRQEEETQYF.

The chain is built from TRBV9 and TRBJ2-1; 12 bases are a match to TRBD2. Trimming at V came to 3 bases and at J to 9 bases, leaving 7 bases not matched to a gene. CDR3 size: 15 residues. Germline V lookup: CDR1 SGDLS, CDR2 YYNGEE. For the CDR3, the DNA is TGTGCCAGCAGCGCGACTAGCGGGAGTAGTGGTGAGCAGTTCTTC. Its translation: CASSATSGSSGEQFF.

V gene TRBV30 combines with J gene TRBJ2-1; perhaps TRBD2 as D (6 bases). CDR1 GTSNPN and CDR2 SVGIG come from the germline V gene (reference sequence). V was trimmed by 0 bases and J by 9 bases, leaving 15 bases between them. The CDR3 totals 14 residues. The CDR3: CAWSVFGRGLEQFF. The CDR3 bases are TGTGCCTGGAGTGTTTTCGGGAGAGGGCTTGAGCAGTTCTTC.

V is TRBV19 and J is TRBJ1-1, with D possibly TRBD1 on 5 matching bases. The V and J ends lost 3 bases and 3 bases respectively, with 8 bases between them. Germline V lookup: CDR1 LNHDA, CDR2 SQIVND (reference sequence). This CDR3 contains 13 residues. The CDR3 loop reads CASSIRAHTEAFF. CDR3 nucleotides: TGTGCCAGTAGTATCAGGGCGCACACTGAAGCTTTCTTT.

A remark on this clone: A much larger clone is a single base away; this may be a read error. V gene TRBV18 combines with J gene TRBJ2-7; 9 nucleotides match TRBD2. CDR1 and CDR2 from the germline V gene are KGHSH and LQKENI. Unmatched junction bases numbered 11, after V lost 5 bases and J lost 0 bases. This CDR3 contains 17 residues. In DNA, the CDR3 is TGTGCCAGCTCAGTGGGGACTAGCAGGACTAGCTCCTACGAGCAGTACTTC. Translated, it gives CASSVGTSRTSSYEQYF.

This clone was found a few times. The rearrangement links TRBV28 to TRBJ1-1; D call uncertain. The CDR3 length is 14 residues. Trimming removed 3 bases at V and 5 bases at J, with 13 bases between. From germline, CDR1 is MDHEN and CDR2 SYDVKM. The CDR3 nucleotides are TGTGCCAGCAGTTTGGCGGTACAATCGACTGAAGCTTTCTTT. As protein: CASSLAVQSTEAFF.

This clone showed up just a few times. This chain uses TRBV5-1 with TRBJ2-5; 8 bases agree with TRBD2. The J segment lost 5 bases and the V segment lost 0 bases, leaving 12 bases of the junction unmatched. Germline-derived CDR1 and CDR2 are SGHRS and YFSETQ. The length of the CDR3 is 17 residues. The chain's CDR3 is CASSLAFQRELRETQYF. In DNA form, the CDR3 reads TGCGCCAGCAGCTTGGCATTTCAGCGGGAGCTGCGGGAGACCCAGTACTTC.

The gene calls are TRBV5-4 and TRBJ2-7; D is possibly TRBD2 (5 bases). This CDR3 region has 15 residues. The germline V gene has CDR1 SGHNT and CDR2 YYREEE (reference sequence). Trimming took off 2 bases at V and 2 bases at J, with 14 bases between the two ends. The CDR3 DNA reads TGTGCCAGCAGCTTTATAGGGAGAGGGCCCTACGAGCAGTACTTC. It yields the protein CASSFIGRGPYEQYF.

The genes are TRBV9 and TRBJ2-7; 7 bases are shared with TRBD1. The trim removed 4 bases at V and 5 bases at J, leaving 12 bases unmatched. Looked up from germline, CDR1 is SGDLS and CDR2 is YYNGEE. The CDR3 is made up of 15 amino acids. CDR3 nucleotides: TGTGCCAGCAGCCCCACGGGACAGCCAAGAGACGAGCAGTACTTC. This encodes CASSPTGQPRDEQYF.

The chain recombines TRBV19 with TRBJ2-7, with D possibly being TRBD1 or TRBD2 (5 bases each). The CDR3 runs 14 residues. CDR1 is LNHDA and CDR2 is SQIVND in the germline V gene (reference sequence). Trimming stripped 5 bases from V and 2 bases from J, with 13 bases between. This CDR3 is CASSRDKGPYEQYF. As DNA, the CDR3 is TGTGCCAGTAGTCGGGATAAGGGGCCCTACGAGCAGTACTTC. Drawing the rest from reference TRBV19 and TRBJ2-7, the complete variable domain is DGGITQSPKYLFRKEGQNVTLSCEQNLNHDAMYWYRQDPGQGLRLIYYSQIVNDFQKGDIAEGYSVSREKKESFPLTVTSAQKNPTAFYLCASSRDKGPYEQYFGPGTRLTVT.

This chain connects TRBV5-1 to TRBJ2-5; no clear D. Between the trimmed V and J ends, which lost 0 bases and 5 bases, there was a span of 8 bases. This CDR3 is built from 13 residues. Germline CDR1 reads SGHRS; CDR2 reads YFSETQ. CDR3 residues: CASSLDSRETQYF. CDR3 nucleotides: TGCGCCAGCAGCTTGGACAGTAGGGAGACCCAGTACTTC. Using reference TRBV5-1 and TRBJ2-5 for the parts outside the CDR3, the full variable domain is KAGVTQTPRYLIKTRGQQVTLSCSPISGHRSVSWYQQTPGQGLQFLFEYFSETQRNKGNFPGRFSGRQFSNSRSEMNVSTLELGDSALYLCASSLDSRETQYFGPGTRLLVL.

The chain carries TRBV5-1 and TRBJ1-4, with unresolved D. V was trimmed by 0 bases and J by 5 bases, leaving 11 bases between them. Germline V gene sequence: CDR1 SGHRS, CDR2 YFSETQ. This CDR3 is built from 15 residues. For the CDR3, the DNA is TGCGCCAGCAGCTTGGCCAGAGGGTTCAATGAAAAACTGTTTTTT. Translating gives CASSLARGFNEKLFF.